A selection of T cell receptor beta chains follows, all from one sample in a study of PD-1 blockade in classical Hodgkin lymphoma. Only in-frame clones appear in the TCRdb table, and some are missing; sequencing was by immunoSEQ multiplex PCR. This sample has around 27,000 clones; approximately 89% occur once, and the top ten carry less than 2.5%. The input for sequencing was CD4+ T cells from blood, taken before the fourth cycle of nivolumab. The receptors were gathered from a human donor with classical Hodgkin lymphoma. The CDR3 runs from the conserved cysteine through the conserved F or W. Fields, in order: D gene, clone size, V gene, J gene, CDR3 DNA, CDR3 protein. D genes are given only for firm matches. Where a row states a size, it is once, few, many or the class of an expanded clone; other rows omit it.

-	-	TRBV11-3	TRBJ2-7	TGTGCCAGCAGCTGCGTTCCCTACGAGCAGTACTTC	CASSCVPYEQYF
TRBD1	-	TRBV2	TRBJ1-1	TGTGCCAGCAGTGGGGACAGGGTTGAAATGAACACTGAAGCTTTCTTT	CASSGDRVEMNTEAFF
-	-	TRBV9	TRBJ1-4	TGTGCCAGCAGCGTAGGCGGGGGGGCAAATGAAAAACTGTTTTTT	CASSVGGGANEKLFF
-	-	TRBV4-1	TRBJ1-6	TGCGCCAGCAGCCAAGTCGGGGGAATGTCACCCCTCCACTTT	CASSQVGGMSPLHF
-	-	TRBV11-2	TRBJ2-7	TGTGCCAGCAGCTTAGTGGGGACACCTAACTACGAGCAGTACTTC	CASSLVGTPNYEQYF
TRBD1	-	TRBV4-1	TRBJ1-2	TGCGCCAGCAGCCAAGGCCCGGGACAGCTACCAAACTATGGCTACACCTTC	CASSQGPGQLPNYGYTF
-	once	TRBV9	TRBJ2-6	TGTGCCAGCAGCGTAGGCAGGTCTGGGGCCAACGTCCTGACTTTC	CASSVGRSGANVLTF
-	-	TRBV5-1	TRBJ2-3	TGCGCCAGCAGCTCTGAGATTGTGGGACCCCACCCTACAGATACGCAGTATTTT	CASSSEIVGPHPTDTQYF
-	-	TRBV2	TRBJ2-7	TGTGCCAGCAGTGACCAGGACTTCGGACGGTACGAGCAGTACTTC	CASSDQDFGRYEQYF
TRBD1	-	TRBV10-3	TRBJ1-2	TGTGCCATCAGCGTATCTGGACAGGGTGAAGGCTACACCTTC	CAISVSGQGEGYTF
-	-	TRBV6-4	TRBJ2-3	TGTGCCAGCAGTGACTCGGGGGGAGCAGATACGCAGTATTTT	CASSDSGGADTQYF
TRBD1	few	TRBV2	TRBJ1-2	TGTGCCAGCAGTGCAGAGGCAGGGGGATCCTATGGCTACACCTTC	CASSAEAGGSYGYTF
-	once	TRBV25-1	TRBJ1-1	TGTGCCAGCAGTGAATCCCTCCGACAGAGCCCTGATGGCACTGAAGCTTTCTTT	CASSESLRQSPDGTEAFF
-	-	TRBV5-1	TRBJ1-2	TGCGCCAGTGGCGAAAACTATGGCTACACCTTC	CASGENYGYTF
TRBD2	-	TRBV19	TRBJ2-1	TGTGCCAGTAGTACAAAAAGCGGGAGGTGGCAGTTCTTC	CASSTKSGRWQFF
TRBD2	-	TRBV19	TRBJ2-3	TGTGCCAGTAGTATACGGGCTAGCGGGAGGACTAGCACAGATACGCAGTATTTT	CASSIRASGRTSTDTQYF
-	-	TRBV18	TRBJ2-3	TGTGCCAGCTCACCCAGGGCAGGGGTGACAGATACGCAGTATTTT	CASSPRAGVTDTQYF
-	-	TRBV7-8	TRBJ1-5	TGTGCCAGCAGCTCCGACAGGCTGTATAGCAATCAGCCCCAGCATTTT	CASSSDRLYSNQPQHF
-	-	TRBV20-1	TRBJ2-1	TGCAGTGGTGGTAGCGGTGTCGTACAGTTCTTC	CSGGSGVVQFF
-	-	TRBV7-9	TRBJ2-2	TGTGCCAGCAGCCCGGACGGGGTCTTCACCGGGGAGCTGTTTTTT	CASSPDGVFTGELFF
TRBD1	-	TRBV6-5	TRBJ1-1	TGTGCCAGCAGTTACGCCGGGACAGCAAACACTGAAGCTTTCTTT	CASSYAGTANTEAFF
-	-	TRBV7-2	TRBJ2-7	TGTGCCAGCAGCTTATTGTCGAGGGACACCTACGAGCAGTACTTC	CASSLLSRDTYEQYF
-	few	TRBV6-6	TRBJ1-4	TGTGCCAGCAGTTCCGGGCTGAATGAAAAACTGTTTTTT	CASSSGLNEKLFF
TRBD1	-	TRBV9	TRBJ2-7	TGTGCCAGCAGCGTTGGACAGGGGCCCTACGAGCAGTACTTC	CASSVGQGPYEQYF
-	-	TRBV5-6	TRBJ2-7	TGTGCCAGCAGCTGGGGACAAGCCCACGAGCAGTACTTC	CASSWGQAHEQYF
TRBD2	-	TRBV19	TRBJ2-7	TGTGCCAGTAGTCGGACTAGCGGGATCAACGAGCAGTACTTC	CASSRTSGINEQYF
-	-	TRBV25-1	TRBJ2-3	TGTGCCAGCAGTGAGGCTACGACGGGGGGCCGTGAGACAGATACGCAGTATTTT	CASSEATTGGRETDTQYF
-	-	TRBV6-5	TRBJ2-2	TGTGCCAGCAGTTTTGACAGCAAGGCGGGCACCGGGGAGCTGTTTTTT	CASSFDSKAGTGELFF
-	-	TRBV12-2	TRBJ2-5	TGTGCAAGTCGCCCGAGACGTGTCAAGATGACCCAGTACTTC	CASRPRRVKMTQYF
-	-	TRBV18	TRBJ2-1	TGTGCCAGCTCACCAAACTGGAATGAGCAGTTCTTC	CASSPNWNEQFF
-	-	TRBV7-2	TRBJ1-1	TGTGCCAGCAGCTTAGATTCGGTGAACACTGAAGCTTTCTTT	CASSLDSVNTEAFF
TRBD2	-	TRBV27	TRBJ2-5	TGTGCCAGCAGTGAAGCGGGAGGGCCGGGGACCCAGTACTTC	CASSEAGGPGTQYF